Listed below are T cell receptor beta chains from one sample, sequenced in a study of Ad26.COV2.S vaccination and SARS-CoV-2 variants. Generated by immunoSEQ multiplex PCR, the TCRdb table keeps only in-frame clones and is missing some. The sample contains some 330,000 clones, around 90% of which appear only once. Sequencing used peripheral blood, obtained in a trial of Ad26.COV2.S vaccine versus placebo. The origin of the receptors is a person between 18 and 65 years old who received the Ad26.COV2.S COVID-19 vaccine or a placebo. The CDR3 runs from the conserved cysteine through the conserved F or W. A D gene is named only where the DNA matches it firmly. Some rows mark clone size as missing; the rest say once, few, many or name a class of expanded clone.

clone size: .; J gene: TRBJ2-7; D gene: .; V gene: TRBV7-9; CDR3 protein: CASSSPDRPTYEQYF; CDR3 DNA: TGTGCCAGCAGCTCACCTGACAGGCCAACATACGAGCAGTACTTC
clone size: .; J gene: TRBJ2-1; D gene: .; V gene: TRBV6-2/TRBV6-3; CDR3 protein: CASSYASPNNEQFF; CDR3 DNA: TGTGCCAGCAGTTACGCAAGTCCAAACAATGAGCAGTTCTTC
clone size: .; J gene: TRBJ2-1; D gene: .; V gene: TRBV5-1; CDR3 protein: CASRFGAFYNEQFF; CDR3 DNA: TGCGCCAGCAGGTTTGGCGCCTTTTACAATGAGCAGTTCTTC
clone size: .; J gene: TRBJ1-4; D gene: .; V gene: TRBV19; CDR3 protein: CASSPRSAEKLFF; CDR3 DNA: TGTGCCAGTAGTCCGCGCTCAGCTGAAAAACTGTTTTTT
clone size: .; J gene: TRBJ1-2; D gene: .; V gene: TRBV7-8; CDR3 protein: CASSPSPRQVYGYTF; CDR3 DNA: TGTGCCAGCAGCCCCAGCCCGAGACAGGTCTATGGCTACACCTTC
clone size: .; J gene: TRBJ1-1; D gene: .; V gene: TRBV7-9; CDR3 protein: CASSLGSGKNTEAFF; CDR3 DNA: TGTGCCAGCAGCCTAGGGTCAGGGAAGAACACTGAAGCTTTCTTT
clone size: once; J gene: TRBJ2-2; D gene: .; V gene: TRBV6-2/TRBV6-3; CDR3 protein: CASSKTLVATGELFF; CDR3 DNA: TGTGCCAGCAGCAAGACTTTAGTGGCAACCGGGGAGCTGTTTTTT
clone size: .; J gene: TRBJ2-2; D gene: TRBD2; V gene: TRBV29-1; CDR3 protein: CSVEREGHTGELFF; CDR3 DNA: TGCAGCGTTGAGCGGGAGGGGCACACCGGGGAGCTGTTTTTT
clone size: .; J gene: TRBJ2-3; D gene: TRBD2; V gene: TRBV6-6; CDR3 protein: CASSPGLAGLYF; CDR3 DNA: TGTGCCAGCAGCCCCGGCCTAGCGGGTTTGTATTTT
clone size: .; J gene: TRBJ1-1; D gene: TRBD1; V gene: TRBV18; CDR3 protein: CASLTGQNTEAFF; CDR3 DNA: TGTGCCAGCCTGACAGGGCAGAACACTGAAGCTTTCTTT
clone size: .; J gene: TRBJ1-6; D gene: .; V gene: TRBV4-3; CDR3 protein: CASSQEWGAPNSPLHF; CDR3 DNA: TGCGCCAGCAGCCAAGAGTGGGGGGCGCCCAATTCACCCCTCCACTTT
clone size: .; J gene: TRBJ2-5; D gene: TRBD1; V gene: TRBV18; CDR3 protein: CASSRQGMGPQETQYF; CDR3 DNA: TGTGCCAGCTCACGACAGGGGATGGGACCACAAGAGACCCAGTACTTC
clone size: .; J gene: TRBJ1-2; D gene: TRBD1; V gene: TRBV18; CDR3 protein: CASSPDREYGYTF; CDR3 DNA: TGTGCCAGCTCACCTGACAGGGAGTATGGCTACACCTTC
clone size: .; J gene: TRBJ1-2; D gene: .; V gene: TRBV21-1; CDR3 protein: CASSKLDPFGYTF; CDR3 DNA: TGTGCCAGCAGCAAATTGGACCCCTTTGGCTACACCTTC
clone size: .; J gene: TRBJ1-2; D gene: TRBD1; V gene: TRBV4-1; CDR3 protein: CASSQIGQDSNYGYTF; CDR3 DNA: TGCGCCAGCAGCCAAATCGGACAGGATTCTAACTATGGCTACACCTTC
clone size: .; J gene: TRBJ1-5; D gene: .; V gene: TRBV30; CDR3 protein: CACQANRQGNQPQHF; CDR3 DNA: TGTGCCTGTCAAGCTAATAGGCAGGGGAATCAGCCCCAGCATTTT
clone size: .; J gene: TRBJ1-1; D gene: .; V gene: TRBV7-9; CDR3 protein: CASSLVGGAFF; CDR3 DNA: TGTGCCAGCAGCTTGGTTGGGGGAGCTTTCTTT
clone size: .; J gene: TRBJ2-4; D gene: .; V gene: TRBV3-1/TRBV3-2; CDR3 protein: CASSQGTGGKNIQYF; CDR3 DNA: TGTGCCAGCAGCCAAGGAACTGGGGGCAAAAACATTCAGTACTTC
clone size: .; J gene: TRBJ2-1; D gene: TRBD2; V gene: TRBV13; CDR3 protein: CASSRTSGGYNEQFF; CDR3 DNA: TGTGCCAGCAGCCGGACTAGCGGAGGCTACAATGAGCAGTTCTTC
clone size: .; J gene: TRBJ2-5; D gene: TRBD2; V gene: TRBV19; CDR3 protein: CASRGLAGGRSEETQYF; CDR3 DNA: TGTGCCAGTCGGGGACTAGCGGGGGGGCGATCCGAAGAGACCCAGTACTTC
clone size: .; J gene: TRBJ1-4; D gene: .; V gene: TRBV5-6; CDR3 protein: CASSLPDGLTNEKLFF; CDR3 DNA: TGTGCCAGCAGCCTACCCGACGGGCTGACTAATGAAAAACTGTTTTTT
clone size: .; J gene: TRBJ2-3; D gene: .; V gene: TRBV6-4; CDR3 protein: CASSDSGADTQYF; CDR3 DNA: TGTGCCAGCAGTGACTCGGGGGCAGATACGCAGTATTTT
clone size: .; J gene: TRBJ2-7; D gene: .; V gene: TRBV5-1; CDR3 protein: CATTLGAGSSANEQYF; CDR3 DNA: TGCGCCACTACCCTTGGGGCAGGGTCAAGCGCTAACGAGCAGTACTTC
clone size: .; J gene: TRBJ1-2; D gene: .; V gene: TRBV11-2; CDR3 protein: CASSPDGTRYGYTF; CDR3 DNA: TGTGCCAGCAGCCCGGACGGGACACGCTATGGCTACACCTTC
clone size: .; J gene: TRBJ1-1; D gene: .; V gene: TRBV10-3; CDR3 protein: CAIKAGDSTEAFF; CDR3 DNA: TGTGCCATCAAGGCAGGGGATAGCACTGAAGCTTTCTTT
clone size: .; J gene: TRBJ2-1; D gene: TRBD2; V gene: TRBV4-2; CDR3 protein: CASSQDPVRAGAYNEQFF; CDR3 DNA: TGTGCCAGCAGCCAAGATCCGGTCCGGGCGGGGGCCTACAATGAGCAGTTCTTC
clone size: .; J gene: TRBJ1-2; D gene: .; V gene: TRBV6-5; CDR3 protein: CASSPPALNEGYTF; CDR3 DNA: TGTGCCAGCAGCCCCCCCGCCCTAAATGAGGGCTACACCTTC
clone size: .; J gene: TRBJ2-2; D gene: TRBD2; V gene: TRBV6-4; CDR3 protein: CASSESGGATGELFF; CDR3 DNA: TGTGCCAGCAGTGAAAGCGGGGGGGCCACCGGGGAGCTGTTTTTT
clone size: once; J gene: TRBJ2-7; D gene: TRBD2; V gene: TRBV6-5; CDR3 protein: CASTPGRTRVGEQYF; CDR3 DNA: TGTGCCAGCACCCCTGGGAGGACTAGAGTCGGCGAGCAGTACTTC
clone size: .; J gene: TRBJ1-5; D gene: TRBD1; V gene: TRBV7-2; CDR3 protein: CASSRDRVNQPQHF; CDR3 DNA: TGTGCCAGCAGCAGGGACAGGGTTAATCAGCCCCAGCATTTT
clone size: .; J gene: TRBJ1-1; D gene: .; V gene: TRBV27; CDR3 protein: CASSHIQGLNTEAFF; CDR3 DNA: TGTGCCAGCAGTCACATACAGGGACTGAACACTGAAGCTTTCTTT
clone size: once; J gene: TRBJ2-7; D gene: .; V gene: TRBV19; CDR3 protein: CASTLTGSYEQYF; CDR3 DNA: TGTGCCAGTACCCTGACCGGCTCCTACGAGCAGTACTTC
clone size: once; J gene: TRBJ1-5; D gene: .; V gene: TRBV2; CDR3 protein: CASSDSGRGNQPQHF; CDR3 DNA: TGTGCCAGCAGTGATTCGGGCCGAGGCAATCAGCCCCAGCATTTT
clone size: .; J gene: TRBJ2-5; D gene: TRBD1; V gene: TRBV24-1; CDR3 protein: CATSDSGTGDQETQYF; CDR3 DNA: TGTGCCACCAGTGATTCGGGGACAGGGGATCAAGAGACCCAGTACTTC
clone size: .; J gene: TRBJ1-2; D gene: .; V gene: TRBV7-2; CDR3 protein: CASSTAPFRDYGYTF; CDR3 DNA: TGTGCCAGCAGCACGGCGCCGTTTCGGGACTATGGCTACACCTTC
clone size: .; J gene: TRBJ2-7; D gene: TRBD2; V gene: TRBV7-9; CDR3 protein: CASSLKAGALYEQYF; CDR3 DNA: TGTGCCAGCAGCTTAAAAGCGGGGGCCCTCTACGAGCAGTACTTC
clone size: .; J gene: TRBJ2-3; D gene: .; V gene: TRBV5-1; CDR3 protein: CASSLETAGLGGDTQYF; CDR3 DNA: TGCGCCAGCAGCTTGGAAACGGCGGGGCTGGGGGGAGATACGCAGTATTTT
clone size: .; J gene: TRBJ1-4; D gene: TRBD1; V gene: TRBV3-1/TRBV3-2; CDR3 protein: CASSLGQGGEKLFF; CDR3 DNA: TGTGCCAGCAGCTTGGGACAGGGCGGCGAAAAACTGTTTTTT